A few counts support the clone carrying this T cell receptor (beta chain). What it binds is unknown. The CDR3 has 15 residues. V lost 5 bases to trimming and J lost 0 bases, with 10 bases between them. This specimen belongs to a study of T cells after yellow fever vaccination. A single record per CDR3 protein comes from TCRdb applying MiXCR to the 5' RACE reads. This table has about 240,000 distinct CDR3 sequences, about 7% appearing once. General study points: Reappearance after the booster was seen for most primary-vaccination clones, at about 95% CD4 and around 88% CD8.

The origin of this receptor is a man younger than 45 who received the YFV17D yellow fever vaccine. The rearrangement links TRBV12-3 or TRBV12-4 to TRBJ2-2, with D maybe TRBD2 (5 bases). Sample: CD4+ T cells sorted from PBMCs, taken 15 days after the yellow fever booster vaccination. CDR3 in amino acids: CASSPRRSNTGELFF. CDR3 bases: TGTGCCAGCAGTCCCCGGAGGTCGAACACCGGGGAGCTGTTTTTT.